The 30 T cell receptor beta chains given below trace back to one sample, sequenced in a study of T cells in Graves' hyperthyroidism and ophthalmopathy (dated by TCRdb to between 2017 and 2020). Library method: multiplex PCR. Sequenced on an Illumina HiSeq 2000. TCR beta CDR3 regions were amplified from RNA transcripts. For the first round of RT-PCR on the TCR CDR3, the HTBI primer set was used together with the Qiagen OneStep RT-PCR kit. The public sequencing data were trimmed at Q25 with fastp and processed into clonotypes with MiXCR by TCRdb, which kept only in-frame beta chains. Entries are consolidated by CDR3 protein sequence, retaining the most common genes and DNA. In all, the sample holds about 740,000 distinct CDR3 sequences, and about 15% of those were seen once. Clones ranked in the top ten supply roughly 10% of the sample. Sample: blood. The receptors stem from a woman younger than 35 with Graves' hyperthyroidism.

This CDR3 is CASSVGGSGDTQYF. CDR3 sequence (DNA): TGTGCCAGCAGCGTAGGTGGCTCTGGAGATACGCAGTATTTT. The chain has TRBV9 and TRBJ2-3; no reliable D call. The germline V gene has CDR1 SGDLS and CDR2 YYNGEE. The ends were cut back, 0 bases at V and 5 bases at J, with 10 bases in the middle. This CDR3 is 14 amino acids long.

This clonotype was detected ten times or more. The chain joins TRBV4-1 to TRBJ2-7, with TRBD2 as a possible D gene (5 bases). The CDR3 runs 14 residues. The V gene's germline CDR1 is MGHRA and CDR2 YSYEKL. Trimming shortened V by 0 bases and J by 3 bases, and 9 bases separated the two germline ends. CDR3 loop: CASSQDPGGYEQYF. The CDR3 DNA is TGCGCCAGCAGCCAAGATCCCGGAGGCTACGAGCAGTACTTC.

Many counts were recorded for this clonotype. J is TRBJ2-7 and V is TRBV11-2; D perhaps matches TRBD2 (7 bases). In germline, CDR1 is SGHAT, CDR2 FQNNGV. This CDR3 is 14 amino acids long. Trimming cost V 4 bases and J 6 bases, with 16 bases left between them. CDR3 loop: CASSYLAARGEQYF. CDR3 nucleotide sequence: TGTGCCAGCAGCTATCTAGCGGCCAGGGGCGAGCAGTACTTC.

This clonotype was seen once. The rearrangement joins TRBV10-2 to TRBJ1-5; D gene ambiguous. Germline loops: CDR1 WSHSY, CDR2 SAAADI. The CDR3 is 14 amino acids. Trimming shortened V by 3 bases and J by 5 bases, and 11 bases separated the two germline ends. CDR3 in DNA: TGCGCCAGCAGTGACCCACCGAGGGATCAGCCCCAGCATTTT. Protein: CASSDPPRDQPQHF.

V is TRBV12-3 or TRBV12-4 and J is TRBJ1-1; 8 nucleotides agree with TRBD1. The CDR3 length is 15 residues. V was pared by 4 bases and J by 3 bases, with 7 bases of the junction left unmatched. The CDR3 sequence is CASSYQEDRDTEAFF. DNA for the CDR3: TGTGCCAGCAGTTATCAAGAGGACAGGGACACTGAAGCTTTCTTT.

Concerning this clonotype itself: Mismatch with germline at one junction end may stem from a read error. V gene TRBV18 combines with J gene TRBJ2-1; maybe TRBD1 (6 bases). Germline V gene lookup returns CDR1 KGHSH and CDR2 LQKENI. This CDR3 contains 14 residues. The CDR3 coding sequence is TGTGCCAGCTCACCCGACAGGAGTTACAGTGAGCAGTTCTTC. Translating gives CASSPDRSYSEQFF.

The chain combines TRBV28 with TRBJ2-7, with 7 bases fitting TRBD1. Germline V gene lookup returns CDR1 MDHEN and CDR2 SYDVKM. V gave up 4 bases and J gave up 1 base; unmatched junction bases: 10. The length of the CDR3 is 16 residues. The CDR3: CASSYPQGEKSYEQYF. For the CDR3, the DNA is TGTGCCAGCAGTTATCCCCAGGGGGAAAAATCCTACGAGCAGTACTTC.

This clonotype was detected many times. The V and J genes are TRBV27 and TRBJ2-3; D is perhaps TRBD1 (5 bases). CDR1 is MNHEY, CDR2 SMNVEV, per germline (reference sequence). The length of the CDR3 is 13 residues. Deletions cut 3 bases from V and 4 bases from J, with 8 bases between. The DNA of the CDR3 is TGTGCCAGCAGTTTTCAGGGCTCAGATACGCAGTATTTT. It encodes CASSFQGSDTQYF.

This sequence joins TRBV30 and TRBJ2-7; TRBD1 matches 8 bases. The ends lost 4 bases at V and 7 bases at J; junction bases unmatched: 12. The CDR3 covers 14 residues. CDR1 and CDR2 from the germline V gene are GTSNPN and SVGIG (reference sequence). This CDR3 reads CAWTPLSGQGEQYF. The CDR3 nucleotides are TGTGCCTGGACCCCGTTGAGTGGACAGGGAGAGCAGTACTTC.

This clonotype was seen a handful of times. The chain joins TRBV5-1 to TRBJ2-1; the match to TRBD2 covers 14 bases. This CDR3 contains 16 residues. Germline V gene lookup returns CDR1 SGHRS and CDR2 YFSETQ. The junction had 5 bases not matched to a gene; V was cut back by 4 bases and J by 5 bases. The CDR3 coding sequence is TGCGCCAGCAGCCATCCGGGACTAGCGGGAGACAATGAGCAGTTCTTC. Encoded protein: CASSHPGLAGDNEQFF.

This clonotype has ten or more counts. For the CDR3, the DNA is TGTGCCAGCAGTCGCAAGATTCTAGCGGGAGGGATCTACAATGAGCAGTTCTTC. Amino acids: CASSRKILAGGIYNEQFF. The V call is TRBV6-2 or TRBV6-3, the J call TRBJ2-1; the match to TRBD2 covers 12 bases. This CDR3 comprises 18 residues. CDR1 and CDR2 (germline): MNHEY, SVGEGT. V was clipped by 5 bases and J by 3 bases; unmatched bases: 11.

The chain links TRBV29-1 to TRBJ2-4; a weak D match, TRBD1 (6 bases). The CDR3 has 13 residues. Trimming pared 6 bases from V and 9 bases from J, leaving 18 bases between. Germline V CDR1 and CDR2: SQVTM, ANQGSEA. This CDR3 reads CSVYTPGDSIQYF. CDR3 bases: TGCAGCGTCTATACCCCAGGGGATAGCATTCAGTACTTC.

This clonotype was picked up many times. V is TRBV28 and J is TRBJ1-2; 7 bases are a match to TRBD1. The CDR3 has 15 amino acids. Germline CDR1 MDHEN, CDR2 SYDVKM. Losses at the gene ends were 6 bases for V and 2 bases for J; bases not matched to a gene: 9. CDR3 DNA sequence: TGTGCCAGCAGGCCACAGGGGTCTTCCAACTATGGCTACACCTTC. Its translation: CASRPQGSSNYGYTF.

This clonotype has more than one count but fewer than ten. The chain recombines TRBV10-3 with TRBJ2-7; 12 bases are shared with TRBD2. J was trimmed by 6 bases and V by 3 bases; bases with no gene match: 9. The CDR3 length is 16 residues. Germline V gene sequence: CDR1 ENHRY, CDR2 SYGVKD. Here the CDR3 DNA reads TGTGCCATCAGTGACGGGGGCGGGACTAGCGGGTTCGAGCAGTACTTC. It is translated as CAISDGGGTSGFEQYF.

This clonotype was observed a few times. The rearrangement links TRBV29-1 to TRBJ1-4, with TRBD1 as a possible D gene (5 bases). CDR1 SQVTM and CDR2 ANQGSEA come from the germline V gene. V gave up 6 bases and J gave up 8 bases, with 16 bases separating them. This CDR3 contains 13 residues. The DNA for the CDR3 is TGCAGCGTCCTGGGGAGGGGAAGCGAAAAACTGTTTTTT. Amino acid sequence: CSVLGRGSEKLFF.

This clonotype occurred many times. The J gene is TRBJ1-2, the V gene TRBV7-8; D is undetermined. The V end lost 2 bases, the J end lost 3 bases, and 7 bases lay between the germline ends. The CDR3 has 13 residues. The V gene's germline CDR1 is SGHVS and CDR2 FQNEAQ. This CDR3 is CASSLTAYYGYTF. In nucleotides, the CDR3 is TGTGCCAGCAGCTTAACGGCGTACTATGGCTACACCTTC.

This clonotype was counted only a few times. This chain links TRBV2 with TRBJ2-5; no clear D gene. The CDR3 has 14 amino acids. Germline loops: CDR1 SNHLY, CDR2 FYNNEI. With 3 bases removed from V and 0 bases from J, the gap between germline ends came to 8 bases. The CDR3 is CASSDAEYQETQYF. CDR3 nucleotide sequence: TGTGCCAGCAGTGACGCAGAATACCAAGAGACCCAGTACTTC.

This clonotype has only a few counts. The chain joins TRBV6-1 to TRBJ1-5; 7 positions agree with TRBD1. The CDR3 has 16 residues. J was trimmed by 0 bases and V by 5 bases; bases with no gene match: 7. The germline gives CDR1 MNHNS, CDR2 SASEGT. DNA of the CDR3: TGTGCCAGCAGTCCAAGGGACAGCAATAGCAATCAGCCCCAGCATTTT. This codes for CASSPRDSNSNQPQHF.

CDR3 sequence reads: CASSHYASGSSYNEQFF. The CDR3 DNA reads as TGTGCCAGCAGCCACTATGCTAGCGGGAGTTCCTACAATGAGCAGTTCTTC. The chain uses TRBV3-1 and TRBJ2-1, with TRBD2 identical over 10 bases. The CDR3 has 17 amino acids. The germline gives CDR1 LGHDT, CDR2 YNNKEL (reference sequence). The V gene end was trimmed by 3 bases and the J gene end by 1 base; junction bases not matched to a gene: 6.

This clonotype was seen at least ten times. The genes are TRBV4-1 and TRBJ1-2; 8 bases map to TRBD1. Trimming took 0 bases from V and 7 from J; bases not matched to a gene: 7. The CDR3 is 15 amino acids. The germline V gene has CDR1 MGHRA and CDR2 YSYEKL. For the CDR3, the DNA is TGCGCCAGCAGCCAAGAATGGCAGGGGGCGGGTGGCTACACCTTC. Protein sequence: CASSQEWQGAGGYTF.

This clonotype was seen many times. The gene calls are TRBV9 and TRBJ2-1; D remains ambiguous. V was shortened by 6 bases and J by 4 bases, with 11 bases between the two germline ends. Germline CDR1 reads SGDLS; CDR2 reads YYNGEE. The CDR3 has 13 residues. CDR3 nucleotide sequence: TGTGCCAGCACGTCAGAATCGTACAATGAGCAGTTCTTC. Encoded protein: CASTSESYNEQFF.

This clonotype was seen repeatedly, ten times or more. The chain carries TRBV11-3 and TRBJ1-1; D is undetermined. Germline V gene data show CDR1 as SGHNT and CDR2 as YENEEA. The CDR3 contains 13 residues. Trimming took off 8 bases at V and 1 base at J, with 11 bases between the two ends. The CDR3 protein is CASGLDQNTEAFF. For the CDR3, the DNA is TGTGCCAGCGGGTTAGATCAGAACACTGAAGCTTTCTTT.

The V gene is TRBV20-1, the J gene TRBJ1-6; D is unresolved. V lost 2 bases and J 8 bases, leaving 16 bases between the germline ends. Germline V CDR1 and CDR2: DFQATT, SNEGSKA (reference sequence). The CDR3 extends over 15 amino acids. The CDR3 is CSARFSTTADSPLHF. The DNA for the CDR3 is TGCAGTGCTAGATTCAGTACGACCGCGGATTCACCCCTCCACTTT.

This clonotype has at least ten counts. V gene TRBV11-2 combines with J gene TRBJ2-7; the D gene is possibly TRBD1 (6 bases). The V end lost 5 bases, the J end lost 0 bases, and 17 bases lay between the germline ends. Germline CDR1 reads SGHAT; CDR2 reads FQNNGV. CDR3 length: 16 residues. The CDR3 sequence is CASSPQRTAYSYEQYF. In DNA form, the CDR3 reads TGTGCCAGCAGCCCTCAACGGACAGCTTACTCCTACGAGCAGTACTTC.

This clonotype was seen more than once but under ten times. Written as DNA, the CDR3 is TGTGCCAGCAACATAGCGGCTAGCGGGGCCTACGAGCAGTACTTC. Its protein product is CASNIAASGAYEQYF. The gene calls are TRBV13 and TRBJ2-7; 9 nucleotides agree with TRBD2. CDR3 length equals 15 residues. Trimming took 7 bases from V and 2 from J; bases not matched to a gene: 9. Germline CDR1 and CDR2: PRHDT and FYEKMQ (reference sequence).

The V gene is TRBV20-1, the J gene TRBJ2-3; TRBD2 is a possible D gene (5 bases). Germline V gene sequence: CDR1 DFQATT, CDR2 SNEGSKA (reference sequence). The CDR3 is made up of 14 amino acids. V gave up 7 bases and J gave up 9 bases, with 23 bases separating them. In DNA form, the CDR3 reads TGCAGTGTACGTACTAGAGTCGGGCCTTACACGCAGTATTTT. This gives the protein CSVRTRVGPYTQYF.

J is TRBJ2-5 and V is TRBV6-1, with 8 positions matching TRBD2. The CDR3 spans 14 residues. V shed 5 bases and J 5 bases; nucleotides not matched to a gene: 7. CDR1 and CDR2 from the germline V gene are MNHNS and SASEGT. The CDR3 protein is CASSPRTSRETQYF. The CDR3 DNA sequence: TGTGCCAGCAGTCCCAGGACTAGCCGGGAGACCCAGTACTTC.

This chain connects TRBV4-1 to TRBJ2-7, with a possible D match to TRBD1 (6 bases). CDR1 and CDR2 (germline): MGHRA, YSYEKL. This CDR3 region has 16 residues. V lost 4 bases and J lost 3, with 19 bases in between. This CDR3 is CASSLGTGQHYYEQYF. DNA of the CDR3: TGCGCCAGCAGCCTAGGGACCGGACAGCACTACTACGAGCAGTACTTC.

V and J are TRBV7-9 and TRBJ2-7; perhaps D is TRBD1 or TRBD2 (5 bases each). Trimming left V 10 bases short and J 2 bases short, with 15 bases between. This CDR3 contains 13 residues. Germline V lookup: CDR1 SEHNR, CDR2 FQNEAQ (reference sequence). The CDR3 here is CATRGSSAYEQYF. CDR3 coding DNA: TGTGCCACCCGGGGCAGTAGCGCCTACGAGCAGTACTTC.

This clonotype appeared once. J is TRBJ2-3 and V is TRBV4-1; 9 positions match TRBD1. CDR1 is MGHRA and CDR2 is YSYEKL in the germline V gene. V was clipped by 3 bases and J by 4 bases; unmatched bases: 14. CDR3 length equals 18 residues. The CDR3 here is CASSHLYGGTGFPDTQYF. The CDR3 DNA is TGCGCCAGCAGCCACCTATACGGGGGGACAGGGTTCCCAGATACGCAGTATTTT.